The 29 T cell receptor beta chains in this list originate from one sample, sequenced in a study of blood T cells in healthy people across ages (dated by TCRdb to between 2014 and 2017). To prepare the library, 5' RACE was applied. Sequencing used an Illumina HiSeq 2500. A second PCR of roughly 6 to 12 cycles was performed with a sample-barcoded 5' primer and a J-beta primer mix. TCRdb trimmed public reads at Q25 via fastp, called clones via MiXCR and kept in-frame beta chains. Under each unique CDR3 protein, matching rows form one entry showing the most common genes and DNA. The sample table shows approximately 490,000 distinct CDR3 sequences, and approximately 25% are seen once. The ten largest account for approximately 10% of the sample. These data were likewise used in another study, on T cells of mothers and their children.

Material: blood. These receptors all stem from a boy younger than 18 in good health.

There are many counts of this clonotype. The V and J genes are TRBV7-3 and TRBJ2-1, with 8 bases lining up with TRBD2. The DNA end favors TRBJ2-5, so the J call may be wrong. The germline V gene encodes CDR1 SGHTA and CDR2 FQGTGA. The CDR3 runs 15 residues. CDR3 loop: CASSQSGLDRETQYF. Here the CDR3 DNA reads TGTGCCAGCAGCCAATCGGGACTAGATAGAGAGACCCAGTACTTC.

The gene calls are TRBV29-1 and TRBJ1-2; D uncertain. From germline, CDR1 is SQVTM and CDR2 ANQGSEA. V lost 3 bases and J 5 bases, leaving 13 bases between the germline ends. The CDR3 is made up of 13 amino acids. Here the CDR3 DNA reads TGCAGCGTTGACGGGCGGGAATCTTATGGCTACACCTTC. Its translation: CSVDGRESYGYTF. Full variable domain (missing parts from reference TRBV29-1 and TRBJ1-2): SAVISQKPSRDICQRGTSLTIQCQVDSQVTMMFWYRQQPGQSLTLIATANQGSEATYESGFVIDKFPISRPNLTFSTLTVSNMSPEDSSIYLCSVDGRESYGYTFGSGTRLTVV.

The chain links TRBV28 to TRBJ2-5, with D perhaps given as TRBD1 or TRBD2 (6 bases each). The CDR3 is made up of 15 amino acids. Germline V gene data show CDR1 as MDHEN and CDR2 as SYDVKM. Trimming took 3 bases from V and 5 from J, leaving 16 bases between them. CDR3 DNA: TGTGCCAGCAGTTTTCGGGGGCCGATTTACGAGACCCAGTACTTC. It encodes CASSFRGPIYETQYF.

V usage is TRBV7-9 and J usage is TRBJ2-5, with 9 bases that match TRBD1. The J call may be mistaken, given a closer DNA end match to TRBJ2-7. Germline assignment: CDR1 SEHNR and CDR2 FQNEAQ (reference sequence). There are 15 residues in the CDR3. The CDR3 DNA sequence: TGTGCCAGCAGCTCCCTGGACAGGGGACCCCACGAGCAGTACTTC. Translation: CASSSLDRGPHEQYF.

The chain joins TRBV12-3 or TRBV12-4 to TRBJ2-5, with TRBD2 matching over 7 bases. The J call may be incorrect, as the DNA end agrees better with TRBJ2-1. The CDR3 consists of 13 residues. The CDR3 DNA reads TGTGCCAGCAGACCTAGCGGCCGGCCCGAGCAGTTCTTC. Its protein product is CASRPSGRPEQFF.

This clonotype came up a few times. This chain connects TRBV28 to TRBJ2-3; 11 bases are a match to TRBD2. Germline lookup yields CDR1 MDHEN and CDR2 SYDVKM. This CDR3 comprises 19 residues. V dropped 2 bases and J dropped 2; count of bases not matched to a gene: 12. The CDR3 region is CASSLPSVAGGQDTDTQYF. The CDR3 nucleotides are TGTGCCAGCAGTTTACCGTCGGTAGCGGGGGGGCAAGACACAGATACGCAGTATTTT.

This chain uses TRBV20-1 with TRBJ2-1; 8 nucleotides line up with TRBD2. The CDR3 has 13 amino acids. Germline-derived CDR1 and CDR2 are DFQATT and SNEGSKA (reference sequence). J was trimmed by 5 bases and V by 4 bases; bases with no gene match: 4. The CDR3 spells CSATGLDDNEQFF. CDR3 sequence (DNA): TGCAGTGCTACGGGACTAGACGACAATGAGCAGTTCTTC.

DNA for the CDR3: TGTGCCAGCAGCAAGGGCTGGGTGGACGAGCAGTACTTC. Translated, it gives CASSKGWVDEQYF. This chain links TRBV13 with TRBJ2-7; D not resolved. This CDR3 comprises 13 residues. Per germline, CDR1 PRHDT and CDR2 FYEKMQ (reference sequence). Trimming cost V 5 bases and J 5 bases, with 13 bases left between them.

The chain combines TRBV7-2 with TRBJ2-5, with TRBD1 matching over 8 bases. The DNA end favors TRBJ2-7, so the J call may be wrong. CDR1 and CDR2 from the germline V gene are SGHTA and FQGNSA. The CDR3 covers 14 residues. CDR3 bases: TGTGCCAGCAGCCAGGACAGGGATCGCTACGAGCAGTACTTC. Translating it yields CASSQDRDRYEQYF.

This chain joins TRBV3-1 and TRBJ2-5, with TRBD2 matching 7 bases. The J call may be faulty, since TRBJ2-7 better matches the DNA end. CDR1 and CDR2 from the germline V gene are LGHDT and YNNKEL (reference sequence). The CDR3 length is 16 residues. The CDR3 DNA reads TGTGCCAGCAGCCAAGGTAGTACGGGAGGATACTACGAGCAGTACTTC. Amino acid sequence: CASSQGSTGGYYEQYF.

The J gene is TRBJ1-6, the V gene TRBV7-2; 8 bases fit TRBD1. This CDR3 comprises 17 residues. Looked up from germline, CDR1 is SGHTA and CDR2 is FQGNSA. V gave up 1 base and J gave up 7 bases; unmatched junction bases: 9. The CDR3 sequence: CASSLVGWTGTNSPLHF. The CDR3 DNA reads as TGTGCCAGCAGCTTAGTCGGTTGGACAGGGACAAATTCACCCCTCCACTTT.

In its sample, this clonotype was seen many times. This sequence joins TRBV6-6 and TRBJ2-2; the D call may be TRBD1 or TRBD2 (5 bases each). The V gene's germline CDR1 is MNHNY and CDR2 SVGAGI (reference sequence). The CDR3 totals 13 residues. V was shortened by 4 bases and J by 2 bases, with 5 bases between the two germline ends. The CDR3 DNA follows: TGTGCCAGCAGTTGGGACAACACCGGGGAGCTGTTTTTT. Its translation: CASSWDNTGELFF.

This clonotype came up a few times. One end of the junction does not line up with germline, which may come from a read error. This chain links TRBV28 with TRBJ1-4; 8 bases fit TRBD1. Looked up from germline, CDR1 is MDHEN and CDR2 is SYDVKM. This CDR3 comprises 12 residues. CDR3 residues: CASTRGHEKLLF. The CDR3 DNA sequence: TGTGCCAGCACCAGGGGGCACGAAAAACTGCTTTTT.

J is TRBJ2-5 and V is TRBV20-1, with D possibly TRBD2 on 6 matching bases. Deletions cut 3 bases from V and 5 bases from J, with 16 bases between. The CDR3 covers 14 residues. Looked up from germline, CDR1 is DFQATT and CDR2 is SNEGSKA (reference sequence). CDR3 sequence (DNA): TGCAGTGCTAGGGCGGGGCCGGGATTGGAGACCCAGTACTTC. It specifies CSARAGPGLETQYF.

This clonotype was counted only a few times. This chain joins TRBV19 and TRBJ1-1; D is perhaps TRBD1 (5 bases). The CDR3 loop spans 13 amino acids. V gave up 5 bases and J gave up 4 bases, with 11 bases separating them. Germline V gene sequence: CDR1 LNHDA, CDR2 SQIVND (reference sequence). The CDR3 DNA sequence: TGTGCCAGTAGTGCGTATGGGGCCACTGAAGCTTTCTTT. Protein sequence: CASSAYGATEAFF.

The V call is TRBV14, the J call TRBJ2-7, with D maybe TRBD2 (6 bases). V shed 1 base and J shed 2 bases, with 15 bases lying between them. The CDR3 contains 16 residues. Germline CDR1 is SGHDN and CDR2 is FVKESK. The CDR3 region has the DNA TGTGCCAGCAGCCAAGCTCTGGGGCGGGGCCCCTACGAGCAGTACTTC. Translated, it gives CASSQALGRGPYEQYF.

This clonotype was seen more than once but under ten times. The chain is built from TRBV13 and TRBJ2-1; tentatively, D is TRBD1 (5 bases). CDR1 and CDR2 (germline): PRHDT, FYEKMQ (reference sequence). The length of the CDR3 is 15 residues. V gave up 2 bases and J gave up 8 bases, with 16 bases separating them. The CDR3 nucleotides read TGTGCCAGCAGCTTATTAGGGGCTTTCTTAGATGAGCAGTTCTTC. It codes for CASSLLGAFLDEQFF.

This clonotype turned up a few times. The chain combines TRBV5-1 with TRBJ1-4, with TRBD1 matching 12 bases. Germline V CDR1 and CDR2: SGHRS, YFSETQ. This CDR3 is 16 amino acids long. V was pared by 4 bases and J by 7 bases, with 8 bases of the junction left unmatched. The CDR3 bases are TGCGCCAGCAGCGTGGGACAGGGGGCCGAGGTTGAAAAACTGTTTTTT. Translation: CASSVGQGAEVEKLFF.

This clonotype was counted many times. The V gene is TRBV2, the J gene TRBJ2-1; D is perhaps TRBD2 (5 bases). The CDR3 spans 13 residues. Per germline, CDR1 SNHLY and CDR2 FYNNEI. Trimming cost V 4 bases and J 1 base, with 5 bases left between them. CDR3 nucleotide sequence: TGTGCCAGCAGTGCGGGGTCCTACAATGAGCAGTTCTTC. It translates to CASSAGSYNEQFF.

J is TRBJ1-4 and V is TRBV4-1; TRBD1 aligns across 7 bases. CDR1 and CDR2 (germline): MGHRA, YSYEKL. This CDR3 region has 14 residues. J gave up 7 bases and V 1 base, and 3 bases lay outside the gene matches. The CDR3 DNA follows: TGCGCCAGCAGCCAAGCGCAGGGGGTTGAAAAACTGTTTTTT. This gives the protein CASSQAQGVEKLFF.

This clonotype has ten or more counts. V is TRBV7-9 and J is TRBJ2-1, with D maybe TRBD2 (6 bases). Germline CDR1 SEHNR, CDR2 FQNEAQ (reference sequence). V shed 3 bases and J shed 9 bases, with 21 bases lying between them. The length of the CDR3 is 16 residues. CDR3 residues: CASSFSFGTRPLEQFF. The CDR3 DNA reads TGTGCCAGCAGCTTTTCGTTCGGGACTCGACCTCTTGAGCAGTTCTTC.

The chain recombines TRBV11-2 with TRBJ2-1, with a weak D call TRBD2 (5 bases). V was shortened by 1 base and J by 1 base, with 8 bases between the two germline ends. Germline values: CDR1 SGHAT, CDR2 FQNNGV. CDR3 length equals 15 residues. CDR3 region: CASSLVDWSYNEQFF. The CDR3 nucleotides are TGTGCCAGCAGCTTAGTGGACTGGTCCTACAATGAGCAGTTCTTC.

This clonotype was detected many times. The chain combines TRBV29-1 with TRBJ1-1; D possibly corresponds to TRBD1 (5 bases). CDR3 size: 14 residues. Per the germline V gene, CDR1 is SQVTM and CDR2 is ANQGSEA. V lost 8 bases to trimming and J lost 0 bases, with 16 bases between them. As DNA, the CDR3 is TGCAGCACCGGGCGAGAGGGGATGAACACTGAAGCTTTCTTT. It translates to CSTGREGMNTEAFF.

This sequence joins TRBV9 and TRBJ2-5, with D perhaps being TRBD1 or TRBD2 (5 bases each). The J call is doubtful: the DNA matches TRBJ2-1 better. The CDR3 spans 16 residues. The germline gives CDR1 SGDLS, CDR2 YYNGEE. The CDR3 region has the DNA TGTGCCAGCAGCGAAGTATTCGTTGGGACGAGGAATGAGCAGTTCTTC. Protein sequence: CASSEVFVGTRNEQFF.

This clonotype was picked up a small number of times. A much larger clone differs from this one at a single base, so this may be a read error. The CDR3 DNA sequence: TGTGCTGGGGATATCCCCCTTTTCTACGGGCAGTACTTC. This codes for CAGDIPLFYGQYF. This chain links TRBV28 with TRBJ2-5; D gene ambiguous. Germline values: CDR1 MDHEN, CDR2 SYDVKM. The CDR3 contains 13 residues.

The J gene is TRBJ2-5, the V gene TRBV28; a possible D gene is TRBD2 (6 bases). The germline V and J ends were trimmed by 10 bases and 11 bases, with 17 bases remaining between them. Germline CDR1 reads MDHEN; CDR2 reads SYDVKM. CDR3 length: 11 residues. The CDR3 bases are TGTGCCACCGCGATTACGGGGGAGCAGTACTTC. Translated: CATAITGEQYF.

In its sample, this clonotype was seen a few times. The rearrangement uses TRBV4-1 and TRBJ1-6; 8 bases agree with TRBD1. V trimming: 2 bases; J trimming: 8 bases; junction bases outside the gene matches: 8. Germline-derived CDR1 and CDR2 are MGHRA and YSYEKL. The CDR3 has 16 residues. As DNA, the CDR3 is TGCGCCAGCAGCCAACCTCGGGACAGGTCTTATTCACCCCTCCACTTT. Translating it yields CASSQPRDRSYSPLHF.

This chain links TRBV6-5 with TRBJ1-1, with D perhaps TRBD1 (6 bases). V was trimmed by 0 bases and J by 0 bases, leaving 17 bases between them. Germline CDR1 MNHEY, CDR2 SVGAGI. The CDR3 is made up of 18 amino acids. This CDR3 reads CASSYSPGTKGMNTEAFF. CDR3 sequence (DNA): TGTGCCAGCAGTTACTCACCAGGGACAAAGGGCATGAACACTGAAGCTTTCTTT.

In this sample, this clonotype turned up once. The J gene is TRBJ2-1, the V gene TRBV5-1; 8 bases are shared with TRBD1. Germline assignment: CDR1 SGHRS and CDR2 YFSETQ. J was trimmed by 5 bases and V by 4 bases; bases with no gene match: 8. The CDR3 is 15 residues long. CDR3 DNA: TGCGCCAGCAGCCTCAGGGGGCGCGAGAACAATGAGCAGTTCTTC. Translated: CASSLRGRENNEQFF.